A single sample gave rise to the 10 T cell receptor beta chains below, sequenced in a study of breast tumors, draining lymph nodes, adjacent tissues. TCRdb called the multiplex PCR reads again in MiXCR, with one record for every CDR3 protein. The data show some 120,000 distinct CDR3 sequences, over 20% seen once. The lymph nodes were axillary draining lymph nodes from breast cancer patients. Sequenced: axillary lymph node tissue. These receptor sequences come from a female donor with breast cancer. Some clones in this sample may be carry-over from other donors' samples.

This chain uses TRBV28 with TRBJ1-1; a possible D gene is TRBD1 (5 bases). Germline assignment: CDR1 MDHEN and CDR2 SYDVKM. The CDR3 runs to 16 residues. V lost 7 bases to trimming and J lost 6 bases, with 24 bases between them. The CDR3: CASTPPEGRSIAEAFF. CDR3 nucleotide sequence: TGTGCCAGCACCCCCCCGGAGGGGCGGTCTATCGCTGAAGCTTTCTTT.

This clonotype was seen at least ten times. This chain joins TRBV9 and TRBJ2-1, with 9 bases lining up with TRBD1. Germline loops: CDR1 SGDLS, CDR2 YYNGEE. Trimming took 2 bases from V and 4 from J; bases not matched to a gene: 4. CDR3 length equals 15 residues. CDR3 sequence reads: CASSVYRGRYNEQFF. CDR3 bases: TGTGCCAGCAGCGTGTACAGGGGGCGTTACAATGAGCAGTTCTTC.

Turning to this clonotype: Given a much more abundant clone one base away, this may be a read error. The CDR3 sequence is CAGSFHRGSTGELFF. The CDR3, as DNA: TGTGCCGGCAGCTTCCACAGGGGGTCCACCGGGGAGCTGTTTTTT. The rearrangement uses TRBV9 and TRBJ2-2, with 8 bases identical to TRBD1. The germline gives CDR1 SGDLS, CDR2 YYNGEE. The CDR3 loop spans 15 amino acids.

Regarding this clonotype: A much larger clone lies a single base off, so this may be a read error. Here the CDR3 omits its conserved ending phenylalanine or tryptophan, so a read error is the likely source. The chain links TRBV20-1 to TRBJ1-2; maybe TRBD1 (5 bases). CDR1 and CDR2 (germline): DFQATT, SNEGSKA (reference sequence). V dropped 6 bases and J dropped 6 bases, with 17 bases sitting between them. The CDR3 sequence is 13 residues long. The CDR3 DNA sequence: TGCAGTGCCCCCAAAATAGGGGAGGATGGCTACACCCTC. It is translated as CSAPKIGEDGYTL.

As regards this clonotype: Since a much larger clone is just one base distant, this may be a read error. The gene calls are TRBV11-2 and TRBJ2-5, with 10 bases identical to TRBD2. The CDR3 is made up of 14 amino acids. Per the germline V gene, CDR1 is SGHAT and CDR2 is FQNNGV. In DNA form, the CDR3 reads TGTGTCAGCAGCGGGGGGGGCGGCGTAGAGACCCAGTACTTC. This sequence encodes CVSSGGGGVETQYF.

This chain uses TRBV27 with TRBJ1-6; no firm D call. With 6 bases removed from V and 7 bases from J, the gap between germline ends came to 10 bases. Germline V gene lookup returns CDR1 MNHEY and CDR2 SMNVEV (reference sequence). The CDR3 is 13 residues long. The CDR3 region is CASRRLGNSPLHF. CDR3 nucleotides: TGTGCCAGCAGGCGACTGGGAAATTCACCCCTCCACTTT.

V is TRBV19 and J is TRBJ1-2; TRBD1 agrees at 9 bases. CDR3 size: 16 residues. Trimming cost V 6 bases and J 4 bases; bases outside gene matches: 12. Germline V lookup: CDR1 LNHDA, CDR2 SQIVND (reference sequence). This CDR3 reads CASRRGKQGASYGYTF. The CDR3 DNA follows: TGTGCCAGTAGGAGGGGGAAACAGGGGGCGAGCTATGGCTACACCTTC.

This clonotype has at least ten counts. This chain uses TRBV7-6 with TRBJ2-3; the match to TRBD2 covers 8 bases. The CDR3 runs to 16 residues. After removal of 3 bases from V and 2 bases from J, the junction contained 7 bases not matched to a gene. Germline V CDR1 and CDR2: SGHVS, FNYEAQ. CDR3 sequence (DNA): TGTGCCAGCAGCTTCCCCGCGGGGGGACTCACAGATACGCAGTATTTT. Amino acids: CASSFPAGGLTDTQYF.

This clonotype is a singleton in its sample. The J gene is TRBJ1-2, the V gene TRBV27; 9 bases are a match to TRBD1. Trimming removed 7 bases from V and 4 bases from J; junction bases left unmatched: 7. The germline V gene encodes CDR1 MNHEY and CDR2 SMNVEV (reference sequence). The CDR3 runs to 14 residues. Here the CDR3 DNA reads TGTGCCAGCACCAAGCTGGGACAGGGCTATGGCTACACCTTC. Translation gives CASTKLGQGYGYTF.

There are many counts of this clonotype. The rearrangement joins TRBV6-6 to TRBJ1-3; no clear D. Germline assignment: CDR1 MNHNY and CDR2 SVGAGI (reference sequence). This CDR3 region has 14 residues. The V gene lost 5 bases and the J gene lost 0 bases, with 8 bases spanning the gap. The CDR3: CASSPDPSGNTIYF. The CDR3 DNA reads as TGTGCCAGCAGTCCGGACCCCTCTGGAAACACCATATATTTT.